Each of the 29 T cell receptor beta chains below was sequenced from the same sample in a study of early T cells in non-severe SARS-CoV-2 infection. TCRdb used MiXCR to reprocess the 5' RACE reads, holding one entry per CDR3 protein. Of 70,000 to 90,000 distinct CDR3 sequences in the sample, 10% to 12% were seen once. Input material: whole blood. The receptor source for this set is an adult who was a healthcare worker with PCR-confirmed SARS-CoV-2 infection or an uninfected control (not recorded which).

This clonotype was seen at least ten times. V gene TRBV6-6 combines with J gene TRBJ2-7, with TRBD1 matching over 8 bases. The CDR3 spans 12 residues. The J segment lost 2 bases and the V segment lost 6 bases, leaving 0 bases of the junction unmatched. Germline V gives CDR1 MNHNY, CDR2 SVGAGI (reference sequence). The CDR3 is CASRQGAYEQYF. The CDR3 DNA reads TGTGCCAGCAGACAGGGGGCCTACGAGCAGTACTTC.

The chain has TRBV29-1 and TRBJ2-2; D ambiguous. Trimming shortened V by 3 bases and J by 3 bases, and 5 bases separated the two germline ends. CDR1 and CDR2 (germline): SQVTM, ANQGSEA. There are 12 residues in the CDR3. The CDR3 coding sequence is TGCAGCGTTGACCAGGACACCGGGGAGCTGTTTTTT. Translated: CSVDQDTGELFF.

The chain carries TRBV5-1 and TRBJ2-1; 10 nucleotides line up with TRBD2. This CDR3 region has 19 residues. Germline-derived CDR1 and CDR2 are SGHRS and YFSETQ. V shed 0 bases and J 0 bases; nucleotides not matched to a gene: 9. The CDR3 loop reads CASSLALAGADPSYNEQFF. In DNA form, the CDR3 reads TGCGCCAGCAGCTTGGCCCTAGCGGGGGCCGATCCCTCCTACAATGAGCAGTTCTTC.

The chain links TRBV18 to TRBJ1-6, with D possibly TRBD1 on 5 matching bases. The V end lost 1 base, the J end lost 10 bases, and 8 bases lay between the germline ends. This CDR3 spans 13 amino acids. From germline, CDR1 is KGHSH and CDR2 LQKENI. The CDR3 is CASSPRDDSPLHF. The CDR3 DNA sequence: TGTGCCAGCTCACCACGGGACGACTCACCCCTCCACTTT. Full variable domain (outside the CDR3, taken from reference TRBV18 and TRBJ1-6): NAGVMQNPRHLVRRRGQEARLRCSPMKGHSHVYWYRQLPEEGLKFMVYLQKENIIDESGMPKERFSAEFPKEGPSILRIQQVVRGDSAAYFCASSPRDDSPLHFGNGTRLTVT.

This clonotype has a handful of counts. The gene calls are TRBV5-8 and TRBJ2-7; a weak D match, TRBD2 (5 bases). V was shortened by 4 bases and J by 3 bases, with 11 bases between the two germline ends. Germline V gene data show CDR1 as SGHTS and CDR2 as YDEGEE. The CDR3 has 13 amino acids. CDR3 residues: CASSTGEGYEQYF. The CDR3 DNA reads as TGTGCCAGCAGCACCGGTGAGGGCTACGAGCAGTACTTC.

About this clonotype itself: One end of the junction does not line up with germline, which may come from a read error. This chain joins TRBV9 and TRBJ2-7, with D perhaps matching TRBD2 (6 bases). The V gene's germline CDR1 is SGDLS and CDR2 YYNGEE. This CDR3 is built from 17 residues. CDR3 bases: TGTGCCAGCAGCCCTTATGACAGAGTGCTCATGGACTACGAGCGGTACTTC. It codes for CASSPYDRVLMDYERYF.

This clonotype has a count of ten or more. This chain connects TRBV3-1 to TRBJ1-6; D ambiguous. CDR3 length: 11 residues. CDR1 is LGHDT and CDR2 is YNNKEL in the germline V gene (reference sequence). Trimming removed 1 base at V and 14 bases at J, with 6 bases between. The CDR3 bases are TGTGCCAGCAGCCAAGCCGGGGCCCTCCACTTT. It is translated as CASSQAGALHF.

This clonotype was observed many times. V gene TRBV6-2 or TRBV6-3 combines with J gene TRBJ2-3; D is unclear. V lost 0 bases to trimming and J lost 5 bases, with 12 bases between them. Germline V gives CDR1 MNHEY, CDR2 SVGEGT. The CDR3 sequence is 15 residues long. CDR3 nucleotides: TGTGCCAGCAGTTACTCGGGCTCACCGGGAGATACGCAGTATTTT. Amino acid sequence: CASSYSGSPGDTQYF.

A few counts support this clonotype. The chain carries TRBV6-6 and TRBJ2-3; TRBD1 or TRBD2 may be the D gene (6 bases each). Germline CDR1 reads MNHNY; CDR2 reads SVGAGI (reference sequence). V gave up 7 bases and J gave up 4 bases, with 21 bases separating them. There are 16 residues in the CDR3. CDR3 coding DNA: TGTGCCAGCAAAAGTCCGTCGGGGGCGCGTGCAGATACGCAGTATTTT. Translated: CASKSPSGARADTQYF.

The chain uses TRBV29-1 and TRBJ1-1; 7 nucleotides agree with TRBD1. The V and J ends lost 6 bases and 4 bases, in that order; junction bases with no gene match: 11. From germline, CDR1 is SQVTM and CDR2 ANQGSEA. The CDR3 length is 14 residues. CDR3 residues: CSVNQGEVGTEAFF. Here the CDR3 DNA reads TGCAGCGTAAACCAGGGGGAGGTGGGCACTGAAGCTTTCTTT.

With regard to this clonotype: A read error may account for a junction end that differs from germline. CDR3 sequence: CASSLRPGIYNEQFF. Written as DNA, the CDR3 is TGCGCCAGCAGTTTACGACCGGGGATCTACAATGAGCAGTTCTTC. The chain links TRBV12-3 or TRBV12-4 to TRBJ2-1; possible D gene TRBD2, 5 bases. The CDR3 extends over 15 amino acids.

In this sample, this clonotype turned up many times. The chain uses TRBV2 and TRBJ2-7, with 7 bases lining up with TRBD1. This CDR3 has 12 residues. The ends lost 10 bases at V and 2 bases at J; junction bases unmatched: 5. The germline V gene has CDR1 SNHLY and CDR2 FYNNEI. CDR3 nucleotides: TGTGCCACGACAGGGATTGCCTACGAGCAGTACTTC. This encodes CATTGIAYEQYF.

J is TRBJ1-3 and V is TRBV11-2; TRBD1 might be the D (5 bases). From germline, CDR1 is SGHAT and CDR2 FQNNGV. Trimming removed 5 bases from V and 0 bases from J, with 11 bases in between. This CDR3 region has 15 residues. This CDR3 reads CASSNFGGSGNTIYF. The CDR3 coding sequence is TGTGCCAGCAGCAATTTCGGGGGCTCTGGAAACACCATATATTTT. Full variable domain (outside the CDR3, taken from reference TRBV11-2 and TRBJ1-3): EAGVAQSPRYKIIEKRQSVAFWCNPISGHATLYWYQQILGQGPKLLIQFQNNGVVDDSQLPKDRFSAERLKGVDSTLKIQPAKLEDSAVYLCASSNFGGSGNTIYFGEGSWLTVV.

The sample holds many counts of this clonotype. The genes are TRBV6-6 and TRBJ1-4, with D maybe TRBD1 (5 bases). This CDR3 is built from 13 residues. V lost 10 bases and J 7 bases, leaving 16 bases between the germline ends. The germline CDR1 and CDR2 sequences are MNHNY and SVGAGI (reference sequence). The CDR3 loop reads CATAGGGGEKLFF. CDR3 DNA sequence: TGTGCCACCGCCGGCGGGGGGGGTGAAAAACTGTTTTTT.

At least ten counts were recorded for this clonotype. V gene TRBV20-1 combines with J gene TRBJ2-6, with TRBD1 matching 7 bases. The CDR3 consists of 15 residues. V lost 4 bases, J lost 0 bases, and 3 bases stayed unmatched. The germline V gene encodes CDR1 DFQATT and CDR2 SNEGSKA (reference sequence). The CDR3 sequence: CSATDRFSGANVLTF. CDR3 nucleotide sequence: TGCAGTGCTACGGACAGGTTCTCTGGGGCCAACGTCCTGACTTTC.

In its sample, this clonotype was seen a few times. CDR3 sequence (DNA): TGTGCCAGCAGCCAAGACAGGGTGGCAGGAAACACCATATATTTT. Amino acids: CASSQDRVAGNTIYF. The rearrangement uses TRBV3-1 and TRBJ1-3, with D possibly being TRBD1 (5 bases). This CDR3 spans 15 amino acids. Germline V gives CDR1 LGHDT, CDR2 YNNKEL (reference sequence). V was pared by 0 bases and J by 4 bases, with 10 bases between.

This clonotype was counted at least ten times. The chain employs TRBV4-3 and TRBJ1-1; unclear D gene. CDR1 is LGHNA, CDR2 YSLEER, per germline. This CDR3 has 15 residues. The V and J ends lost 0 bases and 7 bases respectively, with 15 bases between them. This chain's CDR3 is CASSQDLAGAIEAFF. In DNA form, the CDR3 reads TGCGCCAGCAGCCAAGATCTGGCAGGCGCCATTGAAGCTTTCTTT.

The genes are TRBV2 and TRBJ1-2; the D is unclear. This CDR3 contains 14 residues. The germline CDR1 and CDR2 sequences are SNHLY and FYNNEI. Trimming took 7 bases from V and 0 from J, leaving 12 bases between them. The CDR3 bases are TGTGCCAGCATTTGGGCCCCAGCTAACTATGGCTACACCTTC. Its translation is CASIWAPANYGYTF.

This clonotype has just a few counts. This rearrangement joins TRBV4-3 to TRBJ1-5; D may be TRBD1 (5 bases). Trimming left V 3 bases short and J 6 bases short, with 12 bases between. The length of the CDR3 is 14 residues. Germline lookup yields CDR1 LGHNA and CDR2 YSLEER. The CDR3 region is CASSQAVGGQPQHF. The CDR3 nucleotides read TGCGCCAGCAGCCAGGCTGTTGGGGGTCAGCCCCAGCATTTT.

This clonotype has just a few counts. The chain combines TRBV10-3 with TRBJ2-3, with D possibly TRBD1 on 6 matching bases. The CDR3 has 15 amino acids. Germline values: CDR1 ENHRY, CDR2 SYGVKD. Trimming took 3 bases from V and 1 from J, leaving 11 bases between them. The CDR3 protein is CAISEGSGGTDTQYF. DNA of the CDR3: TGTGCCATCAGTGAAGGGTCAGGGGGCACAGATACGCAGTATTTT.

There are a few counts of this clonotype. The chain combines TRBV10-2 with TRBJ2-7; D is perhaps TRBD1 (6 bases). V was pared by 3 bases and J by 2 bases, with 8 bases between. Germline loops: CDR1 WSHSY, CDR2 SAAADI. The CDR3 has 13 residues. The CDR3 DNA reads TGCGCCAGCAGTGATCGGACAGCCTACGAGCAGTACTTC. The encoded protein is CASSDRTAYEQYF.

Note on this clonotype: A junction boundary mismatches the germline segment, possibly from a read error. J is TRBJ1-1 and V is TRBV7-2, with D possibly being TRBD1 (6 bases). The CDR3 length is 15 residues. The germline CDR1 and CDR2 sequences are SGHTA and FQGNSA. The CDR3 loop is CANSLGGGLGTEAFF. The CDR3, as DNA: TGTGCCAACAGCTTAGGAGGGGGGTTGGGCACTGAAGCTTTCTTT.

Many counts were recorded for this clonotype. This chain uses TRBV6-6 with TRBJ1-4; the D is unclear. The CDR3 spans 15 residues. V shed 0 bases and J shed 7 bases, with 12 bases lying between them. Per germline, CDR1 MNHNY and CDR2 SVGAGI (reference sequence). In nucleotides, the CDR3 is TGTGCCAGCAGTTACTCTACGGGAGCAGGTGAAAAACTGTTTTTT. This gives the protein CASSYSTGAGEKLFF.

There are a few counts of this clonotype. The chain carries TRBV5-6 and TRBJ2-2; D possibly corresponds to TRBD2 (6 bases). V was trimmed by 4 bases and J by 5 bases, leaving 9 bases between them. The CDR3 covers 13 residues. Germline V gene lookup returns CDR1 SGHDT and CDR2 YYEEEE. For the CDR3, the DNA is TGTGCCAGCAGCCCGGCGGGGACCGGGGAGCTGTTTTTT. Translated: CASSPAGTGELFF.

This clonotype was recorded at least ten times. The rearrangement links TRBV7-9 to TRBJ2-3; 9 bases agree with TRBD1. The CDR3 extends over 14 amino acids. The junction had 7 bases not matched to a gene; V was cut back by 6 bases and J by 6 bases. Germline V gives CDR1 SEHNR, CDR2 FQNEAQ (reference sequence). CDR3: CASRETGGVDTQYF. The CDR3 DNA is TGTGCCAGCAGGGAAACAGGGGGCGTGGATACGCAGTATTTT.

V gene TRBV28 combines with J gene TRBJ1-5; maybe TRBD1 (5 bases). CDR3 size: 15 residues. Per the germline V gene, CDR1 is MDHEN and CDR2 is SYDVKM. The ends were cut back, 3 bases at V and 4 bases at J, with 13 bases in the middle. The CDR3 DNA sequence: TGTGCCAGCAGTTTCCCCGGGACGGGGAATCAGCCCCAGCATTTT. Translating it yields CASSFPGTGNQPQHF. Combining the CDR3 with reference TRBV28 and TRBJ1-5 gives the whole variable domain DVKVTQSSRYLVKRTGEKVFLECVQDMDHENMFWYRQDPGLGLRLIYFSYDVKMKEKGDIPEGYSVSREKKERFSLILESASTNQTSMYLCASSFPGTGNQPQHFGDGTRLSIL.

This chain connects TRBV7-7 to TRBJ2-7; no firm D call. This CDR3 spans 13 amino acids. In germline, CDR1 is SSHAT, CDR2 FNYEAQ (reference sequence). Trimming shortened V by 4 bases and J by 4 bases, and 11 bases separated the two germline ends. CDR3 sequence: CASSSWPSYEQYF. CDR3 DNA sequence: TGTGCCAGCAGCTCCTGGCCGAGTTACGAGCAGTACTTC.

The CDR3 region is CSAAFHSSYEQYF. CDR3 DNA sequence: TGCAGTGCCGCCTTTCACAGTTCCTACGAGCAGTACTTC. V usage is TRBV20-1 and J usage is TRBJ2-7, with D unclear. CDR3 length: 13 amino acids. V dropped 6 bases and J dropped 1 base, with 13 bases sitting between them. Germline CDR1 is DFQATT and CDR2 is SNEGSKA (reference sequence).

The chain carries TRBV6-2 or TRBV6-3 and TRBJ2-2; D gene uncertain. The ends were cut back, 2 bases at V and 6 bases at J, with 10 bases in the middle. The CDR3 spans 14 residues. CDR1 MNHEY and CDR2 SVGEGT come from the germline V gene. CDR3 loop: CASSYVLGAGELFF. In DNA, the CDR3 is TGTGCCAGCAGTTACGTGCTGGGTGCCGGGGAGCTGTTTTTT.